The clone carrying this T cell receptor (beta chain) was counted only a few times. Its antigen remains unknown. Next came a second PCR, run for about 7 to 12 cycles, which used a sample-barcoded 5' primer along with a J-beta primer mix. TCRdb processed the 5' RACE reads anew with MiXCR; each CDR3 protein has one entry. Of about 1.4 million distinct CDR3 sequences listed, around 55% are singletons. This sample was included in a study of blood T cells in healthy people across ages. Findings and caveats of the study: Underestimates were what the diversity estimates from one million T cells were considered to be. The study found more naive CD4+ cells and higher diversity in long-lived than aged donors.

CDR3 length: 16 amino acids. Germline V CDR1 and CDR2: DFQATT, SNEGSKA (reference sequence). The sequenced sample consisted of blood. The receptor was isolated from a young man in good health. The chain has TRBV20-1 and TRBJ2-5; TRBD2 matches 10 bases. The J call may be mistaken, given a closer DNA end match to TRBJ2-7. CDR3 coding DNA: TGCAGTGCTAGCGGGCTAGCGGGAGTTTCAGGAGACGAGCAGTACTTC. It codes for CSASGLAGVSGDEQYF.